The 4 T cell receptor beta chains presented below share a single source sample, sequenced in a study of shared clonotypes between healthy human individuals (TCRdb year 2020). Receptor libraries were prepared by the immunoSEQ multiplex PCR assay. Not all clones reach the TCRdb copy of this immuneACCESS table, which keeps in-frame sequences only. Checked studies attribute under half of the gap to unresolved V genes and leave the rest unexplained. The sample yields 730,000 or so clones; about two thirds were counted once. The ten largest clones take up approximately 2% of the sample. The sample taken for sequencing was memory CD4+ T cells sorted from blood. In light of the paper, this sample's cell subset or site label describes: CD45RA-negative fraction. These receptors were taken from a woman aged 25 to 39 in good health.

The chain recombines TRBV15 with TRBJ1-2; the match to TRBD1 covers 7 bases. The CDR3 covers 17 residues. Germline trimming cut 2 bases from V and 7 bases from J; bases unmatched to any gene: 16. Per germline, CDR1 LNHNV and CDR2 YYDKDF (reference sequence). CDR3 amino acids: CATSRQETGARPRGYTF. CDR3 DNA: TGTGCCACCAGCAGACAGGAAACAGGGGCGAGGCCGCGTGGCTACACCTTC.

The rearrangement links TRBV30 to TRBJ1-1; no firm D call. V lost 0 bases and J 8 bases, leaving 10 bases between the germline ends. This CDR3 comprises 12 residues. Germline V gives CDR1 GTSNPN, CDR2 SVGIG (reference sequence). CDR3 loop: CAWSVSGQEAFF. In nucleotides, the CDR3 is TGTGCCTGGAGTGTAAGCGGGCAAGAAGCTTTCTTT.

This clone has ten or more counts. The chain couples TRBV25-1 to TRBJ2-3, with TRBD2 matching 8 bases. The CDR3 covers 15 residues. J gave up 4 bases and V 6 bases, and 9 bases lay outside the gene matches. Per germline, CDR1 MGHDK and CDR2 SYGVNS. The CDR3 DNA sequence: TGTGCCAGCAGCTTTGCGGGAGGAGGGGCAGATACGCAGTATTTT. This translates into CASSFAGGGADTQYF.

This clone was seen only once. This chain uses TRBV2 with TRBJ1-2; D gene unclear. In germline, CDR1 is SNHLY, CDR2 FYNNEI. The V gene lost 8 bases and the J gene lost 4 bases, with 14 bases spanning the gap. The CDR3 spans 13 residues. The DNA of the CDR3 is TGTGCCAGCGGGAGGGCAGGCTTCTATGGCTACACCTTC. Amino acid sequence: CASGRAGFYGYTF.